Below, one T cell receptor (beta chain) is given with its context. The antigen is undetermined. CDR3 length: 18 amino acids. Germline CDR1 reads MGHRA; CDR2 reads YSYEKL. Trimming cost V 4 bases and J 0 bases, with 16 bases left between them. TCRdb re-called the reads through MiXCR, storing one row per CDR3 protein. The table records about 190,000 distinct CDR3 sequences, under 30% of them present only once. These data come from a study of T cell repertoires in cytomegalovirus infection. The wider study: Signatures in public TCR beta sequences pointed to both CMV infection and matching HLA type. Overall study findings and caveats: HLA-C-restricted CMV-specific TCR beta clonotypes prevailed in the ex vivo response.

The TCR comes from a human donor in good health (CMV status not recorded). Some clones in this sample may be carry-over from other donors' samples. The chain employs TRBV4-1 and TRBJ2-6; D may be TRBD2 (5 bases). Source material: PBMCs. CDR3 amino acids: CASSPGGRSSSGANVLTF. The CDR3 DNA reads as TGCGCCAGCAGCCCAGGAGGCAGGTCTAGCTCTGGGGCCAACGTCCTGACTTTC.